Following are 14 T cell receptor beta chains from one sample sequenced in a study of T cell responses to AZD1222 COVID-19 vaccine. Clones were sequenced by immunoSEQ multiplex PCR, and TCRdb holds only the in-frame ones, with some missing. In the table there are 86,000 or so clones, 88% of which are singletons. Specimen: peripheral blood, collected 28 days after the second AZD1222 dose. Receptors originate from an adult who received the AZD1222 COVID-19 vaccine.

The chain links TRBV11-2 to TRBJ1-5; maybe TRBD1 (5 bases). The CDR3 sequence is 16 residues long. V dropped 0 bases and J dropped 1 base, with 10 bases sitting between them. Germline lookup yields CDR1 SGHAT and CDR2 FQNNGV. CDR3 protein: CASSLDPRESNQPQHF. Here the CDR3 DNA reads TGTGCCAGCAGCTTAGATCCCAGGGAAAGCAATCAGCCCCAGCATTTT.

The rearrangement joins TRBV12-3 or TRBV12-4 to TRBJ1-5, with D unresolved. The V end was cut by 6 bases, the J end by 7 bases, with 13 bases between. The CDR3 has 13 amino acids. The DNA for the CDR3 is TGTGCCAGCAGCCGAGGACCCCCCCAGCCCCAGCATTTT. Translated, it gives CASSRGPPQPQHF.

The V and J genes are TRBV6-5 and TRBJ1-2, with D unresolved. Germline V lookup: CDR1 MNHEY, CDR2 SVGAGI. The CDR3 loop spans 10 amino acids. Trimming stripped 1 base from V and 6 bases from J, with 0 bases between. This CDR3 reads CASSYYGYTF. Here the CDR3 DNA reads TGTGCCAGCAGTTACTATGGCTACACCTTC.

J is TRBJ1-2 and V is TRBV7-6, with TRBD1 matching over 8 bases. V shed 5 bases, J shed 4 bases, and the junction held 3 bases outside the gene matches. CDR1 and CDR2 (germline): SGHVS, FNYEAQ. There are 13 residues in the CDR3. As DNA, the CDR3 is TGTGCCAGCAGCCCTCAGGGGGCCTATGGCTACACCTTC. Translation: CASSPQGAYGYTF.

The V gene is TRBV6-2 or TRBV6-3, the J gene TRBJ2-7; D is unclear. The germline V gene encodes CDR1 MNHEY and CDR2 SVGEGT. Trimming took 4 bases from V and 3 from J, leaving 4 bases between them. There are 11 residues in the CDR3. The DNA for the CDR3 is TGTGCCAGCAGTTCCCTCTACGAGCAGTACTTC. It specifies CASSSLYEQYF.

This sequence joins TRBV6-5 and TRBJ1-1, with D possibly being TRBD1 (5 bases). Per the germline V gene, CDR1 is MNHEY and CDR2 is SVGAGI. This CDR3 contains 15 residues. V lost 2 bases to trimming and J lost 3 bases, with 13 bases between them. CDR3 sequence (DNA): TGTGCCAGCAGTTACGCACTTCGGGGGGACACTGAAGCTTTCTTT. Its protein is CASSYALRGDTEAFF.

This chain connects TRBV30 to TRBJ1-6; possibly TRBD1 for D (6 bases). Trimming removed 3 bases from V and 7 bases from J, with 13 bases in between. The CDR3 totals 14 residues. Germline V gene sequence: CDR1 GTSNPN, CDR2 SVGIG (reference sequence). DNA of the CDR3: TGTGCCTGGAGCGAAAACACAGGGAATTCACCCCTCCACTTT. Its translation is CAWSENTGNSPLHF.

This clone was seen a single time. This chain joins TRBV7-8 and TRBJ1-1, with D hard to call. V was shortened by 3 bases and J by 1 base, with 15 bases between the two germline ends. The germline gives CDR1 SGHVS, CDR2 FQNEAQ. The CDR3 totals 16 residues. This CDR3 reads CASSFTGLLANTEAFF. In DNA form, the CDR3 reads TGTGCCAGCAGCTTCACGGGGTTGCTAGCGAACACTGAAGCTTTCTTT. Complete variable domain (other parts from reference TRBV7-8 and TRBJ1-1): GAGVSQSPRYKVAKRGQDVALRCDPISGHVSLFWYQQALGQGPEFLTYFQNEAQLDKSGLPSDRFFAERPEGSVSTLKIQRTQQEDSAVYLCASSFTGLLANTEAFFGQGTRLTVV.

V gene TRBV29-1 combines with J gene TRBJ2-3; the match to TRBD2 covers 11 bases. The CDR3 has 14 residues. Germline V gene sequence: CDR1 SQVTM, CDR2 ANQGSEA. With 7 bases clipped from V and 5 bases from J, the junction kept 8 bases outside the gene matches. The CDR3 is CSAQGLAVRDTQYF. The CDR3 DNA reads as TGCAGCGCCCAGGGACTAGCGGTAAGAGATACGCAGTATTTT.

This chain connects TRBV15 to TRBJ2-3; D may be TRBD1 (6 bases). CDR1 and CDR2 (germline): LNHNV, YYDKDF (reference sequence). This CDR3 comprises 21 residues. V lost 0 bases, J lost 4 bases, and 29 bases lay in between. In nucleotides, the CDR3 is TGTGCCACCAGCAGAGATGTAAGGATAAGACAGGTCCCCACGCCCGCAGATACGCAGTATTTT. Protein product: CATSRDVRIRQVPTPADTQYF.

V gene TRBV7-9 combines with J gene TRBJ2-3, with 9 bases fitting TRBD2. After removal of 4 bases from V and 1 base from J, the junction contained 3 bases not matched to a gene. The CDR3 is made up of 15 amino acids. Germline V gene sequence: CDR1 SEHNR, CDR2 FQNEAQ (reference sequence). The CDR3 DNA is TGTGCCAGCAGCTCCCGGACTAGCGGCACAGATACGCAGTATTTT. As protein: CASSSRTSGTDTQYF.

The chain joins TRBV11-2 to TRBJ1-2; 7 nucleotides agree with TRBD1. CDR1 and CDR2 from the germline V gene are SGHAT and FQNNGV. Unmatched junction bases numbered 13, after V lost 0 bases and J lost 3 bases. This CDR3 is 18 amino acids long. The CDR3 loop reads CASSLEGGWGQPYYGYTF. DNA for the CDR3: TGTGCCAGCAGCTTAGAAGGGGGTTGGGGACAGCCCTACTATGGCTACACCTTC. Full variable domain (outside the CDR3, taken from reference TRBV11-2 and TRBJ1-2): EAGVAQSPRYKIIEKRQSVAFWCNPISGHATLYWYQQILGQGPKLLIQFQNNGVVDDSQLPKDRFSAERLKGVDSTLKIQPAKLEDSAVYLCASSLEGGWGQPYYGYTFGSGTRLTVV.

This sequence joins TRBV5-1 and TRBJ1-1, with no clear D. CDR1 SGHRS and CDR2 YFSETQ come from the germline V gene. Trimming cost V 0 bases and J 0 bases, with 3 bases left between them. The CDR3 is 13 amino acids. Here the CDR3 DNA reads TGCGCCAGCAGCTTGGTTGTGAACACTGAAGCTTTCTTT. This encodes CASSLVVNTEAFF. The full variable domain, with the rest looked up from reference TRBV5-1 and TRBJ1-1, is KAGVTQTPRYLIKTRGQQVTLSCSPISGHRSVSWYQQTPGQGLQFLFEYFSETQRNKGNFPGRFSGRQFSNSRSEMNVSTLELGDSALYLCASSLVVNTEAFFGQGTRLTVV.

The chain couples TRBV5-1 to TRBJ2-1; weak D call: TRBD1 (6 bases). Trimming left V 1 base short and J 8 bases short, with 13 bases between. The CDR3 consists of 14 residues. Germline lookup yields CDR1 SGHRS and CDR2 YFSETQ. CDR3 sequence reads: CASSLRHRVDEQFF. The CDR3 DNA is TGCGCCAGCAGCTTGAGGCACAGGGTGGATGAGCAGTTCTTC.